These 8 T cell receptor beta chains were all obtained from the same sample, sequenced in a study of shared clonotypes between healthy human individuals (TCRdb year 2020). The library was obtained by the immunoSEQ multiplex PCR assay. TCRdb took this table from immuneACCESS and kept in-frame rearrangements with V and J called. Such tables lack part of the clones; where checked against another copy, unresolved V genes explain under half of the gap, and the rest is unexplained. For this sample there are around 2.5 million clones; approximately 93% appear just once. The ten largest clones add up to roughly 0.39% of the sample. Specimen: naive CD4+ T cells from PBMCs. The sample's cell subset or site, from its label and the paper: CD45RA+ positively selected. The source is a man aged 18 to 29 in good health. Some clones in this sample may be carry-over from other donors' samples.

This clone was counted once. The chain links TRBV5-1 to TRBJ1-2; D perhaps matches TRBD1 (5 bases). The length of the CDR3 is 15 residues. The germline V gene has CDR1 SGHRS and CDR2 YFSETQ. With 0 bases removed from V and 8 bases from J, the gap between germline ends came to 17 bases. This CDR3 reads CASSLAGSRGGGYTF. In DNA, the CDR3 is TGCGCCAGCAGCTTGGCCGGATCGAGGGGCGGAGGCTACACCTTC. The full variable domain, rest sourced from reference TRBV5-1 and TRBJ1-2, is KAGVTQTPRYLIKTRGQQVTLSCSPISGHRSVSWYQQTPGQGLQFLFEYFSETQRNKGNFPGRFSGRQFSNSRSEMNVSTLELGDSALYLCASSLAGSRGGGYTFGSGTRLTVV.

The chain has TRBV28 and TRBJ2-4; D unresolved. Germline CDR1 and CDR2: MDHEN and SYDVKM. This CDR3 region has 13 residues. V lost 6 bases and J lost 13, with 19 bases in between. CDR3 sequence reads: CASSLSVSWAQYF. CDR3 nucleotide sequence: TGTGCCAGCAGCTTGAGTGTAAGCTGGGCCCAGTACTTC.

This chain joins TRBV7-2 and TRBJ2-3; D is unclear. Trimming left V 5 bases short and J 4 bases short, with 16 bases between. In germline, CDR1 is SGHTA, CDR2 FQGNSA. The CDR3 runs 15 residues. CDR3 sequence (DNA): TGTGCCAGCAGCCCCGAAGGATGGGCCCCAGATACGCAGTATTTT. Translated: CASSPEGWAPDTQYF.

This sequence joins TRBV7-2 and TRBJ2-5; tentatively, D is TRBD1 (5 bases). Germline-derived CDR1 and CDR2 are SGHTA and FQGNSA. This CDR3 is 19 amino acids long. Trimming took off 2 bases at V and 1 base at J, with 23 bases between the two ends. CDR3 sequence (DNA): TGTGCCAGCAGCTTATCCCCACAGGACGCTTGGCCTCCCCAAGAGACCCAGTACTTC. Protein product: CASSLSPQDAWPPQETQYF.

The chain links TRBV23-1 to TRBJ2-2, with a possible D match to TRBD2 (5 bases). TRBV23-1 qualifies as an ORF whose function is uncertain. This CDR3 spans 12 amino acids. The V gene lost 6 bases and the J gene lost 5 bases, with 7 bases spanning the gap. CDR3 nucleotide sequence: TGCGCCAGCAGCCGCGGGACCGGGGAGCTGTTTTTT. Its protein is CASSRGTGELFF.

The chain links TRBV6-6 to TRBJ2-7; D remains ambiguous. Deletions cut 6 bases from V and 3 bases from J, with 21 bases between. The CDR3 totals 16 residues. Germline V gene data show CDR1 as MNHNY and CDR2 as SVGAGI (reference sequence). The CDR3 reads CASRLKPDRNHYEQYF. The CDR3 DNA reads as TGTGCCAGCAGACTAAAGCCCGACCGGAACCACTACGAGCAGTACTTC.

The chain couples TRBV9 to TRBJ2-7; either TRBD1 or TRBD2 may fit D (5 bases each). V was trimmed by 0 bases and J by 7 bases, leaving 17 bases between them. There are 15 residues in the CDR3. Per the germline V gene, CDR1 is SGDLS and CDR2 is YYNGEE. CDR3 in DNA: TGTGCCAGCAGCGTAGACCCGCGCAGGGACGATGAGCAGTACTTC. Protein: CASSVDPRRDDEQYF.

The chain is built from TRBV5-1 and TRBJ2-3, with 7 bases fitting TRBD2. Germline V gene lookup returns CDR1 SGHRS and CDR2 YFSETQ. This CDR3 comprises 16 residues. V shed 4 bases, J shed 4 bases, and the junction held 12 bases outside the gene matches. The CDR3 is CASSPIRGSTADTQYF. CDR3 nucleotides: TGCGCCAGCAGCCCGATCCGCGGGAGTACTGCAGATACGCAGTATTTT.